These 16 T cell receptor beta chains share one sample of origin, sequenced in a study of blood T cell repertoires in COVID-19 (dated by TCRdb to between 2020 and 2021). Library preparation used the immunoSEQ multiplex PCR assay. As stored in TCRdb, this immuneACCESS dataset retains in-frame rearrangements with V and J assigned. A fraction of the clones does not appear; measured against another copy, unresolved V genes explain less than half of the discrepancy, and the remainder lacks a known reason. This sample holds roughly 330,000 clones; roughly 90% were observed only once. Of the sample, approximately 6.5% falls within the top ten clones. The sequenced sample was peripheral blood. The source of these receptors is a man between 18 and 29 years old who had recovered from COVID-19.

V usage is TRBV25-1 and J usage is TRBJ1-4; TRBD1 aligns across 9 bases. The germline V gene has CDR1 MGHDK and CDR2 SYGVNS. This CDR3 contains 14 residues. The V and J ends lost 5 bases and 8 bases, in that order; junction bases with no gene match: 6. The CDR3 DNA reads as TGTGCCAGCAGTCCACCGGACAGGGGAGAAAAACTGTTTTTT. Amino acid sequence: CASSPPDRGEKLFF.

This clone appeared once. The rearrangement links TRBV6-2 or TRBV6-3 to TRBJ1-4; D is possibly TRBD1 (6 bases). This CDR3 contains 15 residues. Germline loops: CDR1 MNHEY, CDR2 SVGEGT. Trimming left V 5 bases short and J 8 bases short, with 18 bases between. In DNA, the CDR3 is TGTGCCAGCAGTACCGCGGGGGGCCTAAGGGAAAAACTGTTTTTT. This codes for CASSTAGGLREKLFF.

The sample holds a few counts of this clone. Different DNA sequences within this sample yield the same CDR3. This chain uses TRBV27 with TRBJ1-1; 7 bases align to TRBD1. The CDR3 runs to 14 residues. CDR1 and CDR2 (germline): MNHEY, SMNVEV (reference sequence). After removal of 5 bases from V and 1 base from J, the junction contained 4 bases not matched to a gene. The CDR3 DNA reads TGTGCCAGCAGTCCCGGGACAGCGAACACTGAAGCTTTCTTT. Its protein product is CASSPGTANTEAFF.

This CDR3 is CASSYGQGVWNEQFF. The CDR3 nucleotides read TGTGCCAGCAGTTACGGGCAGGGTGTCTGGAATGAGCAGTTCTTC. The chain employs TRBV6-2 or TRBV6-3 and TRBJ2-1; the D gene is possibly TRBD1 (5 bases). Trimming stripped 2 bases from V and 7 bases from J, with 15 bases between. The length of the CDR3 is 15 residues. In germline, CDR1 is MNHEY, CDR2 SVGEGT.

The CDR3: CASSSPTTFNEQFF. DNA of the CDR3: TGTGCCAGCAGCTCCCCGACTACCTTCAATGAGCAGTTCTTC. The V gene is TRBV7-2, the J gene TRBJ2-1, with D maybe TRBD2 (5 bases). The CDR3 spans 14 residues. V lost 4 bases to trimming and J lost 6 bases, with 13 bases between them. CDR1 is SGHTA, CDR2 FQGNSA, per germline.

This chain uses TRBV2 with TRBJ2-7; 8 bases match TRBD2. Germline CDR1 SNHLY, CDR2 FYNNEI. This CDR3 comprises 14 residues. Germline trimming cut 2 bases from V and 6 bases from J; bases unmatched to any gene: 6. For the CDR3, the DNA is TGTGCCAGCAGTGAAAACGGGAGGGCGAGCGAGCAGTACTTC. Translation: CASSENGRASEQYF.

The chain employs TRBV15 and TRBJ1-5; D might be TRBD1 (5 bases). The CDR3 covers 13 residues. Trimming removed 0 bases from V and 6 bases from J, with 6 bases in between. CDR1 LNHNV and CDR2 YYDKDF come from the germline V gene (reference sequence). The CDR3 loop is CATSRDRGQPQHF. CDR3 nucleotide sequence: TGTGCCACCAGCAGAGATAGGGGTCAGCCCCAGCATTTT.

J is TRBJ1-5 and V is TRBV30; D not resolved. Germline assignment: CDR1 GTSNPN and CDR2 SVGIG (reference sequence). With 5 bases removed from V and 3 bases from J, the gap between germline ends came to 8 bases. This CDR3 comprises 12 residues. The CDR3 loop reads CAWGRDNQPQHF. The CDR3 DNA is TGTGCCTGGGGGCGGGACAATCAGCCCCAGCATTTT. Variable domain in full (rest from reference TRBV30 and TRBJ1-5): SQTIHQWPATLVQPVGSPLSLECTVEGTSNPNLYWYRQAAGRGLQLLFYSVGIGQISSEVPQNLSASRPQDRQFILSSKKLLLSDSGFYLCAWGRDNQPQHFGDGTRLSIL.

This clone was observed once. The rearrangement joins TRBV25-1 to TRBJ1-2; no clear D. The CDR3 covers 12 residues. Trimming removed 6 bases at V and 8 bases at J, with 13 bases between. Germline assignment: CDR1 MGHDK and CDR2 SYGVNS. In DNA form, the CDR3 reads TGTGCCAGCAGCCACTACGGGGTAGGCTACACCTTC. The encoded protein is CASSHYGVGYTF.

This chain links TRBV9 with TRBJ1-2; 7 nucleotides match TRBD1. Germline V gives CDR1 SGDLS, CDR2 YYNGEE. The trim removed 2 bases at V and 5 bases at J, leaving 12 bases unmatched. The CDR3 has 16 amino acids. In nucleotides, the CDR3 is TGTGCCAGCAGCGTGTCAGGGGGGAACAGTTCTTATGGCTACACCTTC. It specifies CASSVSGGNSSYGYTF.

This chain links TRBV19 with TRBJ2-1, with D possibly being TRBD2 (5 bases). The germline V gene encodes CDR1 LNHDA and CDR2 SQIVND (reference sequence). V was shortened by 1 base and J by 6 bases, with 13 bases between the two germline ends. The CDR3 runs to 15 residues. The CDR3 spells CASSIAVDYLNEQFF. CDR3 nucleotide sequence: TGTGCCAGTAGTATAGCGGTCGACTACCTCAATGAGCAGTTCTTC.

The genes are TRBV19 and TRBJ2-1, with D possibly being TRBD1 (6 bases). This CDR3 has 13 amino acids. The germline V gene encodes CDR1 LNHDA and CDR2 SQIVND (reference sequence). V lost 5 bases and J lost 7, with 12 bases in between. CDR3 sequence reads: CASSPGTPNEQFF. In DNA form, the CDR3 reads TGTGCCAGTAGTCCCGGGACACCAAATGAGCAGTTCTTC.

The chain combines TRBV5-1 with TRBJ1-3; D might be TRBD1 (6 bases). Trimming cost V 5 bases and J 2 bases, with 11 bases left between them. The germline CDR1 and CDR2 sequences are SGHRS and YFSETQ. The CDR3 length is 14 residues. The CDR3 protein is CASSDSGAGNTIYF. The CDR3 DNA follows: TGCGCCAGCAGTGATTCAGGGGCTGGAAACACCATATATTTT.

J is TRBJ2-1 and V is TRBV7-3; 12 bases match TRBD2. Germline V gene data show CDR1 as SGHTA and CDR2 as FQGTGA. This CDR3 region has 19 residues. The V segment lost 5 bases and the J segment 4 bases; nucleotides outside the gene matches: 15. The DNA of the CDR3 is TGTGCCAGCAGCCCCGGTGGGCTAGCGGGAGGGCCCGGGTACAATGAGCAGTTCTTC. It is translated as CASSPGGLAGGPGYNEQFF.

The chain combines TRBV6-7 with TRBJ2-1, with 12 bases that match TRBD2. TRBV6-7 is an open reading frame whose function is uncertain. Trimming removed 4 bases from V and 3 bases from J; junction bases left unmatched: 7. The CDR3 consists of 17 residues. The CDR3 is CASSSTTSGRFYNEQFF. The CDR3 DNA follows: TGTGCCAGCAGTTCCACGACTAGCGGGAGATTCTACAATGAGCAGTTCTTC.

This chain uses TRBV7-9 with TRBJ2-7, with TRBD1 as a possible D gene (6 bases). The V end lost 4 bases, the J end lost 4 bases, and 11 bases lay between the germline ends. CDR3 size: 13 residues. Germline V CDR1 and CDR2: SEHNR, FQNEAQ (reference sequence). The CDR3 DNA reads TGTGCCAGCAGCTCCGGGACATATTACGAGCAGTACTTC. Its protein product is CASSSGTYYEQYF. The whole variable domain, remainder taken from reference TRBV7-9 and TRBJ2-7, is DTGVSQNPRHKITKRGQNVTFRCDPISEHNRLYWYRQTLGQGPEFLTYFQNEAQLEKSRLLSDRFSAERPKGSFSTLEIQRTEQGDSAMYLCASSSGTYYEQYFGPGTRLTVT.